This entry features one T cell receptor (beta chain) sequence. What antigen it recognizes has not been identified. Within one base of it there is no much larger clone, and no base qualities were kept. The collaborating institutions used their own protocols to collect whole blood in K2EDTA tubes. Collaborator samples were shipped for TCRbeta analysis as frozen whole blood, isolated PBMCs, or DNA extracted from either sample type. TCRbeta CDR3 regions were amplified from genomic DNA by means of the immunoSEQ Assay, a bias-controlled multiplex PCR. Under the source paper's analysis protocol: Nucleated cell counts per sample were estimated from amplification of reference gene primers within the assay. Sequence reads were collapsed and filtered to measure the absolute abundance of every unique TCRbeta CDR3 rearrangement. Productive Simpson clonality was computed per sample as the square root of Simpson's diversity index over productive rearrangements. This is the immuneACCESS table as TCRdb keeps it, with only in-frame sequences that have V and J called. A part of the clones is gone; compared with another copy, unresolved V genes explain less than half, and the rest is unexplained. V and J calls and clone size are those listed in that table; D and trimming were worked out from the DNA. The sample has approximately 90,000 clones on record, around four fifths of them singletons. Under 35% of the sample is taken by the ten largest.

V is pared back by 1 base and J by 4 bases, with 13 bases lying between the germline termini. The germline V gene supplies CDR1 SGHTA and CDR2 FQGNSA. The CDR3, cysteine through phenylalanine, is 15 amino acids long. Just CDR3 DNA is preserved here, 45 bases in frame from base 1. This sample is part of a study of blood T cell repertoires in COVID-19 (dated by TCRdb to about 2020). Regarding the study in general: Samples covering the acute and convalescent phases of COVID-19 were provided by collaborators in the United States, Italy and Spain. HLA class I and class II types, where available, came from metadata supplied by the sample provider rather than from assay-based typing. The repertoires were released in a freely available public database intended as a resource for research on the immune response to SARS-CoV-2. The dataset comprised deeply sampled blood TCRbeta repertoires from subjects exposed to, actively infected with, or recovered from COVID-19. Nearly every sample came with metadata listing a de-identified subject ID, COVID-19 status, age in years and sex. The prospective study material was composed of cDNA or gDNA derived from T cells, B-cell-depleted T cells, or PBMCs. Samples came from the ongoing ImmuneRACE study (first 160 participants) plus 1,254 subjects from 6 global collaborators. Study-wide conclusions, independent of this receptor: The amount of clinical and demographic metadata varied by source and participant and was provided uncurated.

The chain was built from TRBV7-2 and TRBJ1-2; a weak D assignment points to TRBD1 (6 bases agree). Material for sequencing was peripheral blood. The clonotype was recovered from a woman older than 75 with active or convalescent COVID-19. The sequenced DNA is TGTGCCAGCAGCTTAGGACAGGTCGGTCGCTATGGCTACACCTTC. Its translation is CASSLGQVGRYGYTF.